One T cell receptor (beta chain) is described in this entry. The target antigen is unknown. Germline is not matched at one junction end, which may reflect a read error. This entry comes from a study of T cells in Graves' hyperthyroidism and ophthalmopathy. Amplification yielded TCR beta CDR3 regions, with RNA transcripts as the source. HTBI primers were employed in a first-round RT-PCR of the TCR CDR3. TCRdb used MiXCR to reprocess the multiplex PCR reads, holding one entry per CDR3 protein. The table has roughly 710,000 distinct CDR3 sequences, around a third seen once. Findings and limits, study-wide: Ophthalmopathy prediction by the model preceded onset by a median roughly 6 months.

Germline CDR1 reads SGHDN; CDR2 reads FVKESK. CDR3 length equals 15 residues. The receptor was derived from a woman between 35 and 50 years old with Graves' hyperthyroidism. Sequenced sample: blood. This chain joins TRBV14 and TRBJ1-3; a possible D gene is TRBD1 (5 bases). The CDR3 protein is CASSLNQGSGSTIYF. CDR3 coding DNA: TGTGCCAGCAGTCTTAATCAGGGCAGTGGAAGCACCATATATTTT.